This TCR beta chain was documented in a study of shared clonotypes between healthy human individuals (dated by TCRdb to 2018 to 2020). Describing the broader study: The cohort included three men and two women between 18 and 49 years of age. For each donor, three plates each were used for CD4 naive and CD4 memory, two plates were used for CD8 naive, and one plate was used for CD8 memory. Blood TCR repertoires of a handful of healthy adults were deeply sequenced to estimate repertoire size and the extent of clonotype sharing between individuals. To increase sequencing depth and limit assay-specific biases, different laboratories used diverse techniques to prepare libraries and sequence TCR repertoires. Leukapheresis yielded between about 0.85 and 10 billion PBMCs per donor.

As concerns this clone: The antigen it recognizes is unknown. Base-call qualities are not available, and no considerably larger clone is one nucleotide away.

TCR CDR3 regions were amplified from genomic DNA by multiplex PCR using the deep immunoSEQ assay. Extracted genomic DNA from each cell subset was distributed evenly across all wells of several immunoSEQ 96-well plates, and each plate was treated as a replicate. For sorted subsets, approximately 210 ng of genomic DNA, equivalent to tens of thousands of T cell genomes, went into each replicate PCR. Purified libraries were quantified with a Qubit 3.0 fluorometer, sized on a Bioanalyzer 2100, and re-quantified with the KAPA Library Quantification kit. Every immunoSEQ 96-well plate was sequenced on a dedicated single-read 150-cycle Illumina NextSeq 550 flow cell. The published analysis was carried out like this. Because the immunoSEQ output included only junctional sequences and no quality scores, the filtering could not be the same as the filtering used for full-length reads. Sequences were annotated with PyIR, a Python wrapper for IgBLAST v1.9, using IMGT germline references to assign V/J genes and CDR3. Reads were filtered out if the reads had weak V/J assignments (E-value above 1e-6), no CDR3, stop codons, out-of-frame junctions, or ambiguous translated residues. V3J clonotypes were defined as sequences sharing the same inferred V gene, J gene, and CDR3 amino acid sequence. Percentage overlap between repertoires was calculated by dividing the number of shared unique clonotypes by the size of the smaller repertoire. Richness of each repertoire was evaluated using RTK rarefaction, the Chao1 estimator, and Recon v2.1 estimates of unobserved clonotypes. Generation probabilities were computed with OLGA for all TCRbeta clonotypes obtained by the gDNA method from a few donors. TCRdb retrieved this table from immuneACCESS and kept in-frame rearrangements only. Not all clones are present; in checked studies, unresolved V genes account for under half, and no reason is known for the remainder. V and J calls and clone size are copied from that table; D and trimming were computed from the DNA. The sample profile shows over 950,000 clones; 70% to 85% of them were found once. Of the sample, almost 0.9% is held by the ten largest clones.

The donors were healthy, HIV-negative adults who had no recently reported acute infections or vaccinations. Every donor was a Caucasian adult residing in Nashville, Tennessee, USA. CD4+ T cells were enriched by magnetic negative selection, after which naive cells were positively selected on CD45RA and the negative fraction was taken as the memory subset. Blood was obtained by leukapheresis, after which PBMCs were separated by Ficoll-Histopaque density gradient centrifugation and cryopreserved in liquid nitrogen vapor phase. Analytical flow cytometry was used to check the purity and quantity of every magnetically sorted T cell population. From each sorted fraction, genomic DNA was isolated and quantified by UV absorbance on a Nanodrop 2000c. Broad study findings and their caveats: About 5% of naive CD4, 3.5% of naive CD8, approximately 2% of memory CD4, and 0.4% of memory CD8 clonotypes were shared across several donors. Larger estimated clonotype richness was generally found for naive subsets than for memory subsets. The genetic and exposure-history diversity represented was limited by the small number of donors. Pairwise subsampling indicated that sequencing depth was expected to affect the degree of clonotype sharing among donors. Sampling was restricted to blood, and TCR repertoires in tissue are likely to differ from TCR repertoires in blood. Compared with non-shared clonotypes, clonotypes shared by all four sorted-subset donors had higher generation probabilities. Rarefaction of sorted-subset datasets indicated incomplete sequencing despite the large sequencing depth.

The germline V gene specifies MDHEN as CDR1 and SYDVKM as CDR2. The cysteine opens and the phenylalanine closes a CDR3 of 14 amino acids. Solely the CDR3 DNA is kept, with 42 bases framed from the first base. V and J are truncated by 0 bases and 1 base respectively, leaving an intervening sequence of 6 bases. Recombination connected TRBV28 to TRBJ1-1, with the identity of the D gene unclear. Sequencing was performed on memory CD4+ T cells from PBMCs. Reading the label with the study, this specimen's cell subset or site is: CD45RA-negative fraction. The sequence was obtained from a man between 18 and 29 years old in good health. Some clones in this sample may be carry-over from other donors' samples. The CDR3 loop reads CASSLWSENTEAFF. The nucleotides read TGTGCCAGCAGTTTATGGTCTGAGAACACTGAAGCTTTCTTT.